The 13 T cell receptor beta chains reported below all come from one sample, sequenced in a study of blood T cell repertoires in COVID-19. Repertoires were generated with immunoSEQ multiplex PCR, while TCRdb's copy carries only in-frame clones and drops some. The repertoire consists of some 190,000 clones, with about 88% occurring once and the leading ten covering roughly 6.2%. The specimen was peripheral blood. The source is a woman in her 40s who had recovered from COVID-19.

The chain joins TRBV2 to TRBJ2-2; possible D gene TRBD2, 6 bases. Germline CDR1 reads SNHLY; CDR2 reads FYNNEI. The CDR3 runs 15 residues. Deletions cut 3 bases from V and 1 base from J, with 9 bases between. The CDR3 coding sequence is TGTGCCAGCAGTGAGGTAGCGGTGAACACCGGGGAGCTGTTTTTT. Amino acid sequence: CASSEVAVNTGELFF. The full variable domain, its missing parts supplied by reference TRBV2 and TRBJ2-2, is EPEVTQTPSHQVTQMGQEVILRCVPISNHLYFYWYRQILGQKVEFLVSFYNNEISEKSEIFDDQFSVERPDGSNFTLKIRSTKLEDSAMYFCASSEVAVNTGELFFGEGSRLTVL.

This sequence joins TRBV5-1 and TRBJ1-3, with a possible D match to TRBD1 (6 bases). The CDR3 sequence is 15 residues long. Germline V gene sequence: CDR1 SGHRS, CDR2 YFSETQ. V was shortened by 3 bases and J by 3 bases, with 13 bases between the two germline ends. The CDR3 loop reads CASSWGPGDGNTIYF. In DNA, the CDR3 is TGCGCCAGCAGCTGGGGGCCAGGGGATGGAAACACCATATATTTT.

The rearrangement uses TRBV10-3 and TRBJ1-5, with 7 bases matching TRBD1. This CDR3 region has 15 residues. Germline V lookup: CDR1 ENHRY, CDR2 SYGVKD. The ends lost 8 bases at V and 2 bases at J; junction bases unmatched: 9. This chain's CDR3 is CAIRGDSQGNQPQHF. The CDR3 region has the DNA TGTGCCATCCGAGGGGACAGCCAGGGCAATCAGCCCCAGCATTTT.

The chain links TRBV28 to TRBJ1-6; no definite D call. Trimming pared 3 bases from V and 2 bases from J, leaving 11 bases between. The CDR3 has 16 amino acids. Germline V lookup: CDR1 MDHEN, CDR2 SYDVKM. The CDR3 coding sequence is TGTGCCAGCAGTTTGGGCCTCGGGACCTATAATTCACCCCTCCACTTT. Translating gives CASSLGLGTYNSPLHF.

The chain carries TRBV7-2 and TRBJ2-4; tentatively, D is TRBD1 (6 bases). The germline V and J ends were trimmed by 2 bases and 9 bases, with 14 bases remaining between them. CDR3 length: 14 amino acids. CDR1 and CDR2 (germline): SGHTA, FQGNSA. DNA of the CDR3: TGTGCCAGCAGCTTACAGGGGATATTCGGCATTCAGTACTTC. It specifies CASSLQGIFGIQYF.

This sequence joins TRBV10-3 and TRBJ2-1; 8 nucleotides line up with TRBD2. V lost 6 bases to trimming and J lost 6 bases; unmatched junction nucleotides: 7. Germline CDR1 and CDR2: ENHRY and SYGVKD. This CDR3 has 14 residues. This CDR3 reads CAIREEAGANEQFF. The CDR3 region has the DNA TGTGCCATCAGAGAAGAAGCGGGAGCCAATGAGCAGTTCTTC.

The J gene is TRBJ2-3, the V gene TRBV18, with D possibly TRBD1 on 7 matching bases. The V and J ends lost 3 bases and 7 bases respectively, with 17 bases between them. CDR3 size: 15 residues. CDR1 and CDR2 (germline): KGHSH, LQKENI. The CDR3: CASSPATGRWNTQYF. The DNA of the CDR3 is TGTGCCAGCTCACCCGCGACAGGGAGGTGGAATACGCAGTATTTT.

CDR3 bases: TGTGCCAGCAGCTTAACGCCCAGGAATGAGCAGTTCTTC. Translated: CASSLTPRNEQFF. The chain uses TRBV7-3 and TRBJ2-1; D is unresolved. V was shortened by 0 bases and J by 7 bases, with 7 bases between the two germline ends. CDR1 is SGHTA and CDR2 is FQGTGA in the germline V gene. This CDR3 comprises 13 residues.

J is TRBJ2-7 and V is TRBV4-1, with 9 bases identical to TRBD2. With V trimmed by 6 bases and J by 2 bases, 11 bases remained unmatched. Germline CDR1 and CDR2: MGHRA and YSYEKL. CDR3 length: 16 residues. The CDR3 loop reads CASSQMGLAGPYEQYF. The CDR3, as DNA: TGCGCCAGCAGTCAGATGGGGCTAGCGGGGCCCTACGAGCAGTACTTC.

This rearrangement joins TRBV7-8 to TRBJ2-7; 8 bases align to TRBD2. Trimming took 1 base from V and 6 from J; bases not matched to a gene: 11. There are 16 residues in the CDR3. Germline V CDR1 and CDR2: SGHVS, FQNEAQ. CDR3 sequence (DNA): TGTGCCAGCAGCTTAGGGCCGGGACTAGACCGGCGCGAGCAGTACTTC. It encodes CASSLGPGLDRREQYF.

This clone has just one count. The chain uses TRBV2 and TRBJ2-2, with D possibly TRBD1 on 6 matching bases. The CDR3 has 15 residues. In germline, CDR1 is SNHLY, CDR2 FYNNEI. V dropped 7 bases and J dropped 0 bases, with 12 bases sitting between them. The CDR3 is CASTRDIPNTGELFF. In nucleotides, the CDR3 is TGTGCCAGCACCCGGGACATCCCGAACACCGGGGAGCTGTTTTTT.

The chain has TRBV5-1 and TRBJ2-1; possibly TRBD1 for D (6 bases). Germline CDR1 is SGHRS and CDR2 is YFSETQ. This CDR3 comprises 11 residues. The V end was cut by 7 bases, the J end by 15 bases, with 17 bases between. CDR3 sequence (DNA): TGCGCCAGCGTAGTGTCCGGGACACGGTTCTTC. It is translated as CASVVSGTRFF.

The chain links TRBV4-1 to TRBJ2-7; 7 bases agree with TRBD2. CDR1 MGHRA and CDR2 YSYEKL come from the germline V gene. V lost 0 bases and J lost 5; bases outside the gene matches: 4. The CDR3 is 14 amino acids. CDR3 sequence: CASSQDRLAHEQYF. CDR3 sequence (DNA): TGCGCCAGCAGCCAAGATCGACTAGCCCACGAGCAGTACTTC.